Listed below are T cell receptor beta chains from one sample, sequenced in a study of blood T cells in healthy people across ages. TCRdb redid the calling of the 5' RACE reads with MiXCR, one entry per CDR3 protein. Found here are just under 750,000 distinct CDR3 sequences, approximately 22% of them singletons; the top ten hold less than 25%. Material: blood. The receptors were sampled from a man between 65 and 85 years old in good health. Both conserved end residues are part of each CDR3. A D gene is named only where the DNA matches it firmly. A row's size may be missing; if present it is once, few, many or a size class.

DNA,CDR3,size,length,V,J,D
TGTGCCAGCAGCTTTAGGAGCGGGGGCCTCCAAGAGACCCAGTACTTC,CASSFRSGGLQETQYF,few,16,TRBV7-9,TRBJ2-5,TRBD2
TGTGCCAGTAGGGGGAGCTCCTACAATGGGCAGTTCTTC,CASRGSSYNGQFF,-,13,TRBV19,TRBJ2-1,-
TGTGCCAGCAGACCAAACAGCGGGGAGACCCAGTACTTC,CASRPNSGETQYF,many,13,TRBV7-9,TRBJ2-5,-
TGTGCCAGCAGGGAAGGGCCCCGCCCTTCGACCGAGCAGTACTTC,CASREGPRPSTEQYF,-,15,TRBV6-1,TRBJ2-7,-
TGCGCCAGCAGGTTGACACGAAACTATGGCTACACCTTC,CASRLTRNYGYTF,few,13,TRBV5-1,TRBJ1-2,-
TGCAGTGCTACGAGACTAGCGGACTACAATGAGCAGTTCTTC,CSATRLADYNEQFF,few,14,TRBV20-1,TRBJ2-1,TRBD2
TGCAGCGTTGTGAATTTGGGGGGTAACTATGGCTACACCTTC,CSVVNLGGNYGYTF,few,14,TRBV29-1,TRBJ1-2,-
TGCAGCTCCCGGGACAGGGGGCGCGGGACTGAAGCTTTCTTT,CSSRDRGRGTEAFF,-,14,TRBV29-1,TRBJ1-1,TRBD1
TGTGCCAGCAGCTTATCGGGGGCCACCTACGAGCAGTACTTC,CASSLSGATYEQYF,few,14,TRBV7-6,TRBJ2-7,-
TGTGCCAGCAGCTCCCGGGACGGGAATGAAAAACTGTTTTTT,CASSSRDGNEKLFF,-,14,TRBV12-3/TRBV12-4,TRBJ1-4,-
TGTGCCAGTAGTGCAGGGATGGGGGAGACCCAGTACTTC,CASSAGMGETQYF,few,13,TRBV19,TRBJ2-5,-
TGTGCCAGCAGCTTAAGGGGCCAGGGGCAGTACTTC,CASSLRGQGQYF,-,12,TRBV7-6,TRBJ2-7,-
TGCAGTGCTAGAGGCCTAGCGGGAGGCTCCCCGGAGCCAGATACGCAGTATTTT,CSARGLAGGSPEPDTQYF,-,18,TRBV20-1,TRBJ2-3,TRBD2
TGTGCCAGCACGATAGGGGGCACAGATACGCAGTATTTT,CASTIGGTDTQYF,-,13,TRBV27,TRBJ2-3,-
TGTGCCAGCAGCCAAGATTGGGGAACTGGAAACTTAGGTGAGCAGTTCTTC,CASSQDWGTGNLGEQFF,few,17,TRBV3-1,TRBJ2-1,-
TGTGCCAGCAGCTTAGAATCCCCGGTGCGGGGGCACAAGAACACTGAAGCTTTCTTT,CASSLESPVRGHKNTEAFF,-,19,TRBV11-2,TRBJ1-1,-
TGTGCCAGCAGCTTAGTGGAGGGGACCCAGTACTTC,CASSLVEGTQYF,many,12,TRBV7-2,TRBJ2-5,-
TGTGCCAGCAGTTACTCTTTCGACTCGAGCACAGATACGCAGTATTTT,CASSYSFDSSTDTQYF,many,16,TRBV6-5,TRBJ2-3,-
TGCGCCCCAGAGACACCTCAGGGGACGGATGGGGCCAACGTCCTGACTTTC,CAPETPQGTDGANVLTF,once,17,TRBV5-1,TRBJ2-6,-
TGTGCCAGCTCAGACCGGGGACATACCTACGAGCAGTACTTC,CASSDRGHTYEQYF,few,14,TRBV18,TRBJ2-7,-
TGTGCCAGCACCGGTCCAAAGGGTCTTTATGGCTACACCTTC,CASTGPKGLYGYTF,few,14,TRBV12-3/TRBV12-4,TRBJ1-2,-
TGTGCCAGCAGTTACTCCCCTACTAGCGGGAGGGTCAATGAGCAGTTCTTC,CASSYSPTSGRVNEQFF,few,17,TRBV6-5,TRBJ2-1,TRBD2
TGTGCCATCAGTGACCTCAGGGTTGGGGAAAAACTGTTTTTT,CAISDLRVGEKLFF,-,14,TRBV10-3,TRBJ1-4,-
TGCGCCAGCATGGGGTTCTCTGGAAACACCATATATTTT,CASMGFSGNTIYF,-,13,TRBV10-2,TRBJ1-3,-
TGTGCCAGCAGTGACGGGGGGGCTCGGGGCTACGAGCAGTACTTC,CASSDGGARGYEQYF,-,15,TRBV2,TRBJ2-7,TRBD2
TGTGCCAGCAGCCAGGGACAAGATGAAGGAAACACCATATATTTT,CASSQGQDEGNTIYF,-,15,TRBV3-1,TRBJ1-3,-
TGCGCCAGCAGCTTAAACAGTCCTAACGAGCAGTACTTC,CASSLNSPNEQYF,-,13,TRBV5-1,TRBJ2-7,-
TGCAGCGTTGACGGGGCTGGAGGAAACACCATATATTTT,CSVDGAGGNTIYF,few,13,TRBV29-1,TRBJ1-3,-
TGTGCCAGCTCCCCTATGGGGGCAAATGAAAAACTGTTTTTT,CASSPMGANEKLFF,-,14,TRBV18,TRBJ1-4,-
TGCAGCGTTGAAGATCCGGGAGGGGCCACAGATACGCAGTATTTT,CSVEDPGGATDTQYF,-,15,TRBV29-1,TRBJ2-3,TRBD2
TGTGCCAGCAGTTCTGGGACCCACTACGGGCAGTACTTC,CASSSGTHYGQYF,-,13,TRBV12-3/TRBV12-4,TRBJ2-7,-
TGTGCCACCAGCAGAGGAACCAGGGGGGATACGCAGTATTTT,CATSRGTRGDTQYF,-,14,TRBV15,TRBJ2-3,TRBD1
TGCAGCGTTGTGGGTTGGGATACGCAGTATTTT,CSVVGWDTQYF,few,11,TRBV29-1,TRBJ2-3,-
TGTGCCAGCAGCCCCGACGGAGCGCCAGTCGTCGGTACGCAGTATTTT,CASSPDGAPVVGTQYF,-,16,TRBV9,TRBJ2-3,-
TGCGCCAGCAGCTTGGGGGCCATGGGGGGCAGCTACGAGCAGTACTTC,CASSLGAMGGSYEQYF,-,16,TRBV5-1,TRBJ2-7,-
TGCGCCAGCAGCTTGCGGGGGACCTTTTGGGCGGATAATGAAAAACTGTTTTTT,CASSLRGTFWADNEKLFF,-,18,TRBV5-1,TRBJ1-4,-
TGTGCCAGCAGCCCAGGCGGACAGGGGAAGAATGAGCAGTTCTTC,CASSPGGQGKNEQFF,few,15,TRBV7-8,TRBJ2-1,TRBD1
TGTGCCAGCAGCGTCCGGGACAGATACACAGATACGCAGTATTTT,CASSVRDRYTDTQYF,-,15,TRBV9,TRBJ2-3,TRBD1
TGTGCCAGCAGGCGACAGGGGAACTATGGCTACACCTTC,CASRRQGNYGYTF,many,13,TRBV27,TRBJ1-2,TRBD1
TGTGCCAGCAGTTACCCTCAGGACGGTACAGATACGCAGTATTTT,CASSYPQDGTDTQYF,-,15,TRBV6-2/TRBV6-3,TRBJ2-3,-